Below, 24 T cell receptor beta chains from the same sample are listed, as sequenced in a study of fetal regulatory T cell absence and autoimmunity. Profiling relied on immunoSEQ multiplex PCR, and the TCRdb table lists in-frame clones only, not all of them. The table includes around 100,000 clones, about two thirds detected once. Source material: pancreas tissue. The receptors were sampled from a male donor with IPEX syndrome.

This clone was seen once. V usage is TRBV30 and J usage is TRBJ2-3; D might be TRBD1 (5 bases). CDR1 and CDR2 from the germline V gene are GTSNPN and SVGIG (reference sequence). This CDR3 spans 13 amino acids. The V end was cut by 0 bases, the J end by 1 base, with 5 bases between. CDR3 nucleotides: TGTGCCTGGAGTGTACAGGGCACAGATACGCAGTATTTT. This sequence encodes CAWSVQGTDTQYF. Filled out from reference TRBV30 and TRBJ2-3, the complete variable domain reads SQTIHQWPATLVQPVGSPLSLECTVEGTSNPNLYWYRQAAGRGLQLLFYSVGIGQISSEVPQNLSASRPQDRQFILSSKKLLLSDSGFYLCAWSVQGTDTQYFGPGTRLTVL.

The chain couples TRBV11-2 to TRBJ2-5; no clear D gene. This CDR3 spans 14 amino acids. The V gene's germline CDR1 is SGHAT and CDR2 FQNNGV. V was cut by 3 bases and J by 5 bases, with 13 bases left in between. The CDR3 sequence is CASSFSPPLETQYF. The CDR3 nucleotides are TGTGCCAGCAGCTTCTCCCCGCCCCTTGAGACCCAGTACTTC.

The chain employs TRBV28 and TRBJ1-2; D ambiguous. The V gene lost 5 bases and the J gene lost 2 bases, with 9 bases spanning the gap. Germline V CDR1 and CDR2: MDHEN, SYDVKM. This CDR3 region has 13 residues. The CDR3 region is CASSRSGNYGYTF. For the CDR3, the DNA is TGTGCCAGCAGTCGGTCGGGGAACTATGGCTACACCTTC.

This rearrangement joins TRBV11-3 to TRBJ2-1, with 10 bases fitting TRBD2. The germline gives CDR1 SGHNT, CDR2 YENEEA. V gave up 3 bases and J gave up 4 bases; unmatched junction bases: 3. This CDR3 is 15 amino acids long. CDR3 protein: CASSFSGGPYNEQFF. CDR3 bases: TGTGCCAGCAGCTTTAGCGGGGGGCCTTACAATGAGCAGTTCTTC.

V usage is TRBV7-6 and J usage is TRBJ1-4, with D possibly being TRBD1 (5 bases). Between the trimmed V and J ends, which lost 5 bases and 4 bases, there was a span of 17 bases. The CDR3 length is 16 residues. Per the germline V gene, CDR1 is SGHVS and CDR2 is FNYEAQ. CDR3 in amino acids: CASSRLIGARNEKLFF. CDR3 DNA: TGTGCCAGCAGCCGATTGATTGGGGCTCGTAATGAAAAACTGTTTTTT.

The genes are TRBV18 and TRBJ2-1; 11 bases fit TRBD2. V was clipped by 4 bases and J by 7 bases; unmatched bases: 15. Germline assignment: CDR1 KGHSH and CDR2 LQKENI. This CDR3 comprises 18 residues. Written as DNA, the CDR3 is TGTGCCAGCTCACGTTTGACGCCAGATCTAGCGGGAGGTAATGAGCAGTTCTTC. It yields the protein CASSRLTPDLAGGNEQFF.

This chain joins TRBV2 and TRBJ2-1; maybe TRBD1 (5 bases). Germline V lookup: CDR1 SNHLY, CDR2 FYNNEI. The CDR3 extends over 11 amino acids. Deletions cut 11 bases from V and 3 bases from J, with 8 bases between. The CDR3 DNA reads TGTGCCGGGCAGGGCTACAATGAGCAGTTCTTC. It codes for CAGQGYNEQFF.

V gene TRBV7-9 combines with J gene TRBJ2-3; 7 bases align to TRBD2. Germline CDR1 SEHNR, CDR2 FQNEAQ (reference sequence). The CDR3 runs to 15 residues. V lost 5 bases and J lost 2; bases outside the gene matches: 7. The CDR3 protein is CASSPPSGYTDTQYF. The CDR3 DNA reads TGTGCCAGCAGCCCCCCTAGCGGATACACAGATACGCAGTATTTT.

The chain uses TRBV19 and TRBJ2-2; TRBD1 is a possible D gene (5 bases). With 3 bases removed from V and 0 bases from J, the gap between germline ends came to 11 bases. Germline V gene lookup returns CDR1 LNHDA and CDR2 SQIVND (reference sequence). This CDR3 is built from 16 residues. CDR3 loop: CASSIWGRANTGELFF. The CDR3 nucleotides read TGTGCCAGTAGTATCTGGGGCAGGGCGAACACCGGGGAGCTGTTTTTT.

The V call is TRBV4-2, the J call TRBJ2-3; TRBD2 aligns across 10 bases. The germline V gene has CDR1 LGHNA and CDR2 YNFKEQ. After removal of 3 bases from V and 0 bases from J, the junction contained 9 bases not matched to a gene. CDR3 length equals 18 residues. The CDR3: CASSHPPGSGGSTDTQYF. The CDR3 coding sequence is TGTGCCAGCAGCCACCCGCCGGGTAGCGGGGGGAGCACAGATACGCAGTATTTT.

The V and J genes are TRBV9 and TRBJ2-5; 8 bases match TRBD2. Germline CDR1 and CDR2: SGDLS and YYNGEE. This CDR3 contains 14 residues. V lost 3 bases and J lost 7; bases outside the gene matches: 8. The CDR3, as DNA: TGTGCCAGCAGCGCTGGAGGGGCGGGGGGGACCCAGTACTTC. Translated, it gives CASSAGGAGGTQYF. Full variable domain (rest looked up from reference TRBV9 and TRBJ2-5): DSGVTQTPKHLITATGQRVTLRCSPRSGDLSVYWYQQSLDQGLQFLIQYYNGEERAKGNILERFSAQQFPDLHSELNLSSLELGDSALYFCASSAGGAGGTQYFGPGTRLLVL.

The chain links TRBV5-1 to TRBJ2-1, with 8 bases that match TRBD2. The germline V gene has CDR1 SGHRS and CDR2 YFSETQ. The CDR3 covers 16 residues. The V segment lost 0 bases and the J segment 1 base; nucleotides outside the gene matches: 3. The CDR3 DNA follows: TGCGCCAGCAGCTTGGGACTAGCGCCATCCTACAATGAGCAGTTCTTC. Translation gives CASSLGLAPSYNEQFF.

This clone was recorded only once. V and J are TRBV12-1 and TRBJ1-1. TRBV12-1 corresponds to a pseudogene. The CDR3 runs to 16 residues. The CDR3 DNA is TGTGCCAGCAGCTTTGGCCTGGGGGTAGATTTCCCTGAAGCTTTCTTT. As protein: CASSFGLGVDFPEAFF.

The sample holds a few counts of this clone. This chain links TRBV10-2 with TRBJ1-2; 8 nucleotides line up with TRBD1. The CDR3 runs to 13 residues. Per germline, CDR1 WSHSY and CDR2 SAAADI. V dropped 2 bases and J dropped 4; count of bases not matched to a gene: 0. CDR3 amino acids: CASSETGGYGYTF. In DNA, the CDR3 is TGCGCCAGCAGTGAGACAGGGGGCTATGGCTACACCTTC.

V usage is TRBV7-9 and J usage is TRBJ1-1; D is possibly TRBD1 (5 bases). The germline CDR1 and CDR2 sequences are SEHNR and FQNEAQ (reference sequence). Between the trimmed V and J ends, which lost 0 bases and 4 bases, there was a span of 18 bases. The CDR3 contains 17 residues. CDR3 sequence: CASSLAPSSGGVTEAFF. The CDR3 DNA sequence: TGTGCCAGCAGCTTAGCTCCTTCATCCGGGGGGGTCACTGAAGCTTTCTTT.

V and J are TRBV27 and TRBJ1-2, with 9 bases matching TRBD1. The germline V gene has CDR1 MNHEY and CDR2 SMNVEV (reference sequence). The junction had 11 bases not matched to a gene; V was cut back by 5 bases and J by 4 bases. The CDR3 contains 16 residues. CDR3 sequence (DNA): TGTGCCAGCAGTCCGCACAGGGGGCGACAGGGCTATGGCTACACCTTC. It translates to CASSPHRGRQGYGYTF.

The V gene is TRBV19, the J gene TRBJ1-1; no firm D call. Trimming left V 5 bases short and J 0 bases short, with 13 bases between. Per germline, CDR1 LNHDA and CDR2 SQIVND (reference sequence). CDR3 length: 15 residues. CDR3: CASSPQGGLNTEAFF. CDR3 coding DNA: TGTGCCAGTAGTCCGCAAGGAGGGCTGAACACTGAAGCTTTCTTT.

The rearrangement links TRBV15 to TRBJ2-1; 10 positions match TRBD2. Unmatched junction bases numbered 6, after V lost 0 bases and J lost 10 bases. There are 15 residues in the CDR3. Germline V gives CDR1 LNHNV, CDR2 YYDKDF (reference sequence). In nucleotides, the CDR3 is TGTGCCACCAGCAGAGATGGGCTAGCGGGAGAAGAGCAGTTCTTC. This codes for CATSRDGLAGEEQFF.

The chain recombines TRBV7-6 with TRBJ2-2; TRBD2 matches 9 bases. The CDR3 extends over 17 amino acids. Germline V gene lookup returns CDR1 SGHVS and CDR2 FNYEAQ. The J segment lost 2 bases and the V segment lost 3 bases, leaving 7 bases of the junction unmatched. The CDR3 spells CASSFPTSGHNTGELFF. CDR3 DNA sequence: TGTGCCAGCAGCTTCCCGACTAGCGGACACAACACCGGGGAGCTGTTTTTT.

CDR3 DNA sequence: TGCGCCAGCAAAACCTTATCCGGGACGATGGGGTACAATGAGCAGTTCTTC. Its protein is CASKTLSGTMGYNEQFF. The chain employs TRBV10-2 and TRBJ2-1; D may match TRBD1 or TRBD2 (5 bases each). V dropped 7 bases and J dropped 4 bases, with 23 bases sitting between them. CDR3 length equals 17 residues. CDR1 and CDR2 from the germline V gene are WSHSY and SAAADI.

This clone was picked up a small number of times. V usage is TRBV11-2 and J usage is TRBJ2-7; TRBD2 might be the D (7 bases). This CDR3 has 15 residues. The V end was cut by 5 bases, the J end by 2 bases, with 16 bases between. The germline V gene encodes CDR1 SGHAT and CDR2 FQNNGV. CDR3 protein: CASSRGLADPYEQYF. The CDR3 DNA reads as TGTGCCAGCAGCCGGGGGCTAGCGGACCCCTACGAGCAGTACTTC.

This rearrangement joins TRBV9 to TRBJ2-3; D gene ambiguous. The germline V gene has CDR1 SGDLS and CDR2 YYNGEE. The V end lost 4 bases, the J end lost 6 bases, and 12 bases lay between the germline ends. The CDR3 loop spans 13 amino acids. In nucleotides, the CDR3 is TGTGCCAGCAGCATCAGATACCGGGATACGCAGTATTTT. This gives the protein CASSIRYRDTQYF.

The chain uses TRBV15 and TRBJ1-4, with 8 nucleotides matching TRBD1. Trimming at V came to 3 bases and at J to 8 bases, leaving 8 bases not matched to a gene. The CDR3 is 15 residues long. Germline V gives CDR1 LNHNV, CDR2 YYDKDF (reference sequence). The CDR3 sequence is CATSSLDRGGEKLFF. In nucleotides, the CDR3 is TGTGCCACCAGCAGCTTAGACAGGGGTGGGGAAAAACTGTTTTTT.

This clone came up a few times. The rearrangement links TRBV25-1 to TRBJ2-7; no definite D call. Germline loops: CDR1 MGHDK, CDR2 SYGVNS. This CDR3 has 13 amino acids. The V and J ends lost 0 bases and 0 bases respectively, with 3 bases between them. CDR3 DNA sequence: TGTGCCAGCAGTGAATACAACTCCTACGAGCAGTACTTC. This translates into CASSEYNSYEQYF.